The clone carrying this T cell receptor (beta chain) was detected once. The CDR3 has 14 amino acids. The germline gives CDR1 MGHRA, CDR2 YSYEKL. V was cut by 4 bases and J by 5 bases, with 12 bases left in between. This entry belongs to a study of cytomegalovirus exposure and HLA in healthy donors. The primer mix had 60 Vbeta and 13 Jbeta primers. The assay was immunoSEQ multiplex PCR, and TCRdb's table has in-frame clones only and misses some. There are approximately 190,000 clones in the sample; roughly four fifths occur only once, and about 1.8% lies in the top ten. The chain joins TRBV4-1 to TRBJ2-1; the D gene is possibly TRBD1 (5 bases). The sequence was collected from a woman under 30 in good health and CMV-seronegative. The sample taken for sequencing was PBMCs. As DNA, the CDR3 is TGCGCCAGCAGCCCAGGGTCCTTTAACAATGAGCAGTTCTTC. Amino acids: CASSPGSFNNEQFF.